These 30 T cell receptor beta chains were all obtained from the same sample, sequenced in a study of T cells in Graves' hyperthyroidism and ophthalmopathy. Amplification targeted TCR beta CDR3 regions from RNA transcripts. The study used the HTBI primer set for a first-round RT-PCR of the TCR CDR3. TCRdb re-called the multiplex PCR reads through MiXCR, storing one row per CDR3 protein. The top ten clones hold approximately 60% of a sample with a few hundred thousand distinct CDR3 sequences, 15% to 20% of them seen once. The sample was blood. The receptor set was obtained from a woman aged 60 to 75 with Graves' ophthalmopathy.

The chain carries TRBV6-5 and TRBJ2-1, with D tentatively TRBD1 (5 bases). This CDR3 is 15 amino acids long. V was shortened by 0 bases and J by 8 bases, with 14 bases between the two germline ends. Germline V gene sequence: CDR1 MNHEY, CDR2 SVGAGI. The DNA for the CDR3 is TGTGCCAGCAGTTACTCGACCTCAGGGTTGGATGAGCAGTTCTTC. It codes for CASSYSTSGLDEQFF.

This clonotype was recorded at least ten times. The chain recombines TRBV7-2 with TRBJ1-2; D may be TRBD1 (6 bases). Trimming removed 6 bases at V and 4 bases at J, with 18 bases between. The CDR3 loop spans 15 amino acids. Per the germline V gene, CDR1 is SGHTA and CDR2 is FQGNSA. The CDR3 protein is CASRKIGDTRYGYTF. In DNA form, the CDR3 reads TGTGCCAGCAGGAAGATAGGGGACACCCGCTATGGCTACACCTTC.

The chain carries TRBV20-1 and TRBJ2-5; D is possibly TRBD1 (6 bases). The CDR3 loop spans 13 amino acids. V lost 6 bases, J lost 4 bases, and 15 bases lay in between. Germline V CDR1 and CDR2: DFQATT, SNEGSKA (reference sequence). The CDR3 DNA reads TGCAGTGCGGTACAGGGTCTCCGAGAGACCCAGTACTTC. Its protein product is CSAVQGLRETQYF.

This clonotype has ten or more counts. The rearrangement joins TRBV7-9 to TRBJ2-2; 11 bases are a match to TRBD1. With V trimmed by 3 bases and J by 5 bases, 2 bases remained unmatched. Germline V gives CDR1 SEHNR, CDR2 FQNEAQ (reference sequence). The CDR3 sequence is 15 residues long. CDR3 DNA sequence: TGTGCCAGCAGCTTGGACAGGGGGCGGACCGGGGAGCTGTTTTTT. As protein: CASSLDRGRTGELFF.

This clonotype was counted ten times or more. V and J are TRBV30 and TRBJ1-4; no clear D gene. V lost 0 bases, J lost 4 bases, and 18 bases lay in between. The germline CDR1 and CDR2 sequences are GTSNPN and SVGIG (reference sequence). This CDR3 spans 17 amino acids. The CDR3 sequence: CAWSVSWRHDLNEKLFF. The CDR3 DNA reads TGTGCCTGGAGTGTATCGTGGCGACATGACCTTAATGAAAAACTGTTTTTT.

This clonotype appeared many times. Here the CDR3 reads CASSTTGSPGETQYF. Written as DNA, the CDR3 is TGTGCCAGCAGTACCACAGGGTCCCCCGGGGAGACCCAGTACTTC. This chain uses TRBV6-1 with TRBJ2-5, with D possibly being TRBD1 (6 bases). The germline V gene has CDR1 MNHNS and CDR2 SASEGT. The ends were cut back, 5 bases at V and 5 bases at J, with 18 bases in the middle. This CDR3 region has 15 residues.

This clonotype was observed at least ten times. The chain has TRBV5-1 and TRBJ2-7; the match to TRBD1 covers 7 bases. The V segment lost 4 bases and the J segment 0 bases; nucleotides outside the gene matches: 13. The CDR3 sequence is 17 residues long. Germline values: CDR1 SGHRS, CDR2 YFSETQ. CDR3 sequence reads: CASSPKDRATSSYEQYF. In DNA, the CDR3 is TGCGCCAGCAGCCCAAAAGACAGGGCGACGAGCTCCTACGAGCAGTACTTC.

The chain joins TRBV14 to TRBJ2-7; D remains ambiguous. Germline V gene sequence: CDR1 SGHDN, CDR2 FVKESK. This CDR3 is 15 amino acids long. V dropped 0 bases and J dropped 4 bases, with 13 bases sitting between them. The CDR3 protein is CASSQDPQSQYEQYF. The CDR3, as DNA: TGTGCCAGCAGCCAAGATCCGCAGTCCCAATACGAGCAGTACTTC.

There are many counts of this clonotype. V gene TRBV29-1 combines with J gene TRBJ1-5; D is ambiguous. The CDR3 runs 13 residues. Between the trimmed V and J ends, which lost 4 bases and 0 bases, there was a span of 7 bases. Germline V gene lookup returns CDR1 SQVTM and CDR2 ANQGSEA. The CDR3 DNA is TGCAGCGTTGCCGGGAATAGCAATCAGCCCCAGCATTTT. Amino acid sequence: CSVAGNSNQPQHF.

The V gene is TRBV4-2, the J gene TRBJ2-3; 11 bases map to TRBD2. V shed 5 bases and J 5 bases; nucleotides not matched to a gene: 9. Germline V lookup: CDR1 LGHNA, CDR2 YNFKEQ. There are 16 residues in the CDR3. Here the CDR3 reads CASSFSGGAGIDTQYF. Written as DNA, the CDR3 is TGTGCCAGCAGCTTTAGCGGGGGGGCTGGGATAGATACGCAGTATTTT.

This sequence joins TRBV27 and TRBJ2-7; D is perhaps TRBD1 or TRBD2 (5 bases each). CDR3 length: 15 amino acids. The ends were cut back, 6 bases at V and 0 bases at J, with 15 bases in the middle. CDR1 and CDR2 from the germline V gene are MNHEY and SMNVEV (reference sequence). CDR3 sequence (DNA): TGTGCCAGCAGACGGGACCAGAGGAGCTCCTACGAGCAGTACTTC. This translates into CASRRDQRSSYEQYF.

The table lists this clonotype with a few counts. The rearrangement uses TRBV20-1 and TRBJ1-4; no firm D call. The germline V and J ends were trimmed by 3 bases and 4 bases, with 9 bases remaining between them. Germline V gene lookup returns CDR1 DFQATT and CDR2 SNEGSKA (reference sequence). The CDR3 runs 13 residues. The chain's CDR3 is CSASYKDNEKLFF. In nucleotides, the CDR3 is TGCAGTGCTAGTTACAAAGATAATGAAAAACTGTTTTTT.

V is TRBV7-8 and J is TRBJ1-4; 7 nucleotides agree with TRBD1. The V gene end was trimmed by 5 bases and the J gene end by 5 bases; junction bases not matched to a gene: 5. CDR1 SGHVS and CDR2 FQNEAQ come from the germline V gene. The CDR3 length is 14 residues. CDR3 bases: TGTGCCAGCAGCCACCGGGACAGAAATGAAAAACTGTTTTTT. It codes for CASSHRDRNEKLFF.

This clonotype was counted many times. V usage is TRBV12-3 or TRBV12-4 and J usage is TRBJ1-5; maybe TRBD1 (5 bases). The length of the CDR3 is 13 residues. Trimming left V 8 bases short and J 7 bases short, with 15 bases between. The CDR3 DNA reads as TGTGCCAGCGGGGCCTGGGCAGGGCAGCCCCAGCATTTT. Its protein is CASGAWAGQPQHF.

This clonotype was seen more than once but under ten times. The chain employs TRBV10-2 and TRBJ2-7; D is unresolved. This CDR3 region has 11 residues. The ends were cut back, 7 bases at V and 3 bases at J, with 7 bases in the middle. The V gene's germline CDR1 is WSHSY and CDR2 SAAADI. In DNA, the CDR3 is TGCGCCAGCACCGAAGGCTACGAGCAGTACTTC. This gives the protein CASTEGYEQYF.

The gene calls are TRBV9 and TRBJ1-6; 9 bases are shared with TRBD1. Unmatched junction bases numbered 3, after V lost 1 base and J lost 7 bases. The CDR3 length is 15 residues. CDR1 SGDLS and CDR2 YYNGEE come from the germline V gene. The CDR3 is CASSVQTGGNSPLHF. CDR3 in DNA: TGTGCCAGCAGCGTACAGACAGGGGGAAATTCACCCCTCCACTTT.

On this clonotype itself: Compared with germline, one end of the junction differs, possibly owing to a read error. This chain uses TRBV27 with TRBJ2-2, with TRBD2 as a possible D gene (5 bases). The CDR3 length is 16 residues. Per the germline V gene, CDR1 is MNHEY and CDR2 is SMNVEV (reference sequence). The CDR3 nucleotides are TGTGCCAGCAGTCTGCGAGCCAACTCGAACACCGGGGAGCCGTTTTTT. Translated: CASSLRANSNTGEPFF.

This clonotype was seen a handful of times. The chain recombines TRBV5-6 with TRBJ2-5, with no clear D. The V gene's germline CDR1 is SGHDT and CDR2 YYEEEE. The CDR3 has 12 amino acids. V was trimmed by 6 bases and J by 5 bases, leaving 11 bases between them. This chain's CDR3 is CASTRVGETQYF. The CDR3 DNA is TGTGCCAGCACTAGGGTTGGGGAGACCCAGTACTTC.

V is TRBV29-1 and J is TRBJ2-7, with 7 bases matching TRBD2. This CDR3 spans 13 amino acids. Germline V gives CDR1 SQVTM, CDR2 ANQGSEA. V trimming: 5 bases; J trimming: 1 base; junction bases outside the gene matches: 5. The chain's CDR3 is CSVTSAGSYEQYF. The CDR3, as DNA: TGCAGCGTTACTAGCGCAGGATCCTACGAGCAGTACTTC.

This clonotype occurred once. Given a much more abundant clone one base away, this may be a read error. This chain links TRBV29-1 with TRBJ2-3; possibly TRBD2 for D (5 bases). CDR3 length: 13 amino acids. Germline V gene data show CDR1 as SQVTM and CDR2 as ANQGSEA. Here the CDR3 DNA reads TGCAGCGTTGGGGCTGGAGGCACAGATGCGCAGTATTTT. Protein: CSVGAGGTDAQYF.

This clonotype appeared many times. Here the CDR3 DNA reads TGTGCCAGCAGCCACGACACCCCCTCCTACAATGAGCAGTTCTTC. This codes for CASSHDTPSYNEQFF. The gene calls are TRBV6-1 and TRBJ2-1; no firm D call. V was cut by 6 bases and J by 0 bases, with 12 bases left in between. Germline CDR1 and CDR2: MNHNS and SASEGT. The CDR3 covers 15 residues.

This clonotype was detected many times. CDR3 sequence (DNA): TGTGCCACCAGCAGAGTCGCGGCGGTGAACTACGAGCAGTACTTC. It codes for CATSRVAAVNYEQYF. The chain links TRBV15 to TRBJ2-7; no firm D call. With 1 base removed from V and 3 bases from J, the gap between germline ends came to 13 bases. This CDR3 region has 15 residues. Germline V gene data show CDR1 as LNHNV and CDR2 as YYDKDF (reference sequence). Full variable domain (missing parts from reference TRBV15 and TRBJ2-7): DAMVIQNPRYQVTQFGKPVTLSCSQTLNHNVMYWYQQKSSQAPKLLFHYYDKDFNNEADTPDNFQSRRPNTSFCFLDIRSPGLGDTAMYLCATSRVAAVNYEQYFGPGTRLTVT.

This clonotype has at least ten counts. This chain joins TRBV2 and TRBJ2-3, with a possible D match to TRBD2 (5 bases). The CDR3 consists of 14 residues. V lost 3 bases to trimming and J lost 4 bases, with 11 bases between them. Germline V gene data show CDR1 as SNHLY and CDR2 as FYNNEI. DNA of the CDR3: TGTGCCAGCAGTGACGGGATTAGATCAGATACGCAGTATTTT. It is translated as CASSDGIRSDTQYF.

V gene TRBV6-1 combines with J gene TRBJ1-3, with D possibly being TRBD1 (5 bases). This CDR3 is built from 15 residues. V was clipped by 5 bases and J by 3 bases, with 14 bases between them. Germline loops: CDR1 MNHNS, CDR2 SASEGT. The CDR3 spells CASSYEGFGGNTIYF. As DNA, the CDR3 is TGTGCCAGCAGTTACGAGGGGTTCGGTGGAAACACCATATATTTT.

This clonotype was detected many times. The V call is TRBV20-1, the J call TRBJ1-5, with D maybe TRBD1 (5 bases). Trimming took 3 bases from V and 2 from J, leaving 17 bases between them. The CDR3 totals 16 residues. CDR1 is DFQATT, CDR2 SNEGSKA, per germline (reference sequence). CDR3 residues: CSASLGTRQGNQPQHF. CDR3 coding DNA: TGCAGTGCTAGTTTAGGGACTCGCCAGGGCAATCAGCCCCAGCATTTT.

This clonotype was recorded at least ten times. The chain joins TRBV11-2 to TRBJ2-2, with unresolved D. V lost 3 bases and J 0 bases, leaving 5 bases between the germline ends. CDR1 is SGHAT and CDR2 is FQNNGV in the germline V gene. There are 14 residues in the CDR3. CDR3 coding DNA: TGTGCCAGCAGCTTTAGCCCGAACACCGGGGAGCTGTTTTTT. Translating it yields CASSFSPNTGELFF. The variable domain in full, with the rest retrieved from reference TRBV11-2 and TRBJ2-2, is EAGVAQSPRYKIIEKRQSVAFWCNPISGHATLYWYQQILGQGPKLLIQFQNNGVVDDSQLPKDRFSAERLKGVDSTLKIQPAKLEDSAVYLCASSFSPNTGELFFGEGSRLTVL.

This clonotype was recorded many times. The CDR3 sequence is CASSLASSYNEQFF. The DNA for the CDR3 is TGTGCCAGCAGCTTAGCATCAAGCTACAATGAGCAGTTCTTC. The V gene is TRBV11-2, the J gene TRBJ2-1, with D unclear. CDR3 length equals 14 residues. From germline, CDR1 is SGHAT and CDR2 FQNNGV. Trimming cost V 1 base and J 3 bases, with 7 bases left between them. Full variable domain (rest looked up from reference TRBV11-2 and TRBJ2-1): EAGVAQSPRYKIIEKRQSVAFWCNPISGHATLYWYQQILGQGPKLLIQFQNNGVVDDSQLPKDRFSAERLKGVDSTLKIQPAKLEDSAVYLCASSLASSYNEQFFGPGTRLTVL.

The chain links TRBV24-1 to TRBJ2-1; D ambiguous. V lost 4 bases, J lost 8 bases, and 20 bases lay in between. The CDR3 sequence is 16 residues long. In germline, CDR1 is KGHDR, CDR2 SFDVKD. The CDR3 DNA follows: TGTGCCACCAGTGACAATCGGGCGGAGAGACCGGATGAGCAGTTCTTC. The encoded protein is CATSDNRAERPDEQFF.

In its sample, this clonotype was seen a few times. The chain joins TRBV6-1 to TRBJ2-1, with a tentative D call TRBD2 (5 bases). Trimming shortened V by 6 bases and J by 1 base, and 16 bases separated the two germline ends. Germline loops: CDR1 MNHNS, CDR2 SASEGT. The CDR3 is 16 residues long. CDR3: CASRSEGAASYNEQFF. CDR3 DNA: TGTGCCAGCAGAAGTGAGGGAGCGGCTTCCTACAATGAGCAGTTCTTC.

This clonotype was seen many times. CDR3 coding DNA: TGTGCCAGCAGTCCCGAGGTCATAAACACTGAAGCTTTCTTT. This sequence encodes CASSPEVINTEAFF. The rearrangement links TRBV2 to TRBJ1-1; no clear D. Trimming removed 5 bases at V and 2 bases at J, with 12 bases between. The CDR3 is 14 amino acids. Germline loops: CDR1 SNHLY, CDR2 FYNNEI.